The 11 T cell receptor beta chains presented below share a single source sample, sequenced in a study of T cell repertoires in cytomegalovirus infection. MiXCR, applied by TCRdb to the reads, yields one record per CDR3 protein. The sample contains about 400,000 distinct CDR3 sequences, less than 20% of which appear only once. Sequenced: PBMCs. The origin of the receptors is a human donor in good health (CMV status not recorded). Some clones in this sample may be carry-over from other donors' samples.

This clonotype has a handful of counts. Lacking the conserved final phenylalanine or tryptophan, this CDR3 likely reflects a read error. No DNA is shown, since the ends of the CDR3 on it are uncertain; the CDR3 is the one TCRdb lists. The chain carries TRBV5-1 and TRBJ2-7; the table's TRBD1 call for D was not verified on the DNA. Germline CDR1 reads SGHRS; CDR2 reads YFSETQ. The CDR3 comprises 13 residues, both ends counted. The CDR3 loop reads CASSSAPGTDYRL.

This clonotype was seen at least ten times. V and J are TRBV7-9 and TRBJ1-2, with D perhaps TRBD1 (6 bases). Trimming shortened V by 3 bases and J by 5 bases, and 10 bases separated the two germline ends. This CDR3 region has 13 residues. Germline lookup yields CDR1 SEHNR and CDR2 FQNEAQ (reference sequence). The CDR3 here is CASSLDRGYGYTF. In DNA form, the CDR3 reads TGTGCCAGCAGCTTGGACAGAGGATATGGCTACACCTTC.

This clonotype was seen many times. The genes are TRBV7-2 and TRBJ2-2; a possible D gene is TRBD2 (6 bases). Germline CDR1 SGHTA, CDR2 FQGNSA. The V gene lost 4 bases and the J gene lost 1 base, with 7 bases spanning the gap. CDR3 size: 14 residues. The CDR3 DNA follows: TGTGCCAGCAGCTCGGGAGTGAACACCGGGGAGCTGTTTTTT. The encoded protein is CASSSGVNTGELFF.

This clonotype was seen repeatedly, ten times or more. The rearrangement uses TRBV7-2 and TRBJ1-1; D unresolved. The CDR3 totals 14 residues. V was trimmed by 8 bases and J by 1 base, leaving 14 bases between them. Germline V lookup: CDR1 SGHTA, CDR2 FQGNSA. CDR3 protein: CASGYLGENTEAFF. Here the CDR3 DNA reads TGTGCCAGCGGATACCTCGGGGAGAACACTGAAGCTTTCTTT. Based on the CDR3 plus reference TRBV7-2 and TRBJ1-1, the full variable domain is GAGVSQSPSNKVTEKGKDVELRCDPISGHTALYWYRQSLGQGLEFLIYFQGNSAPDKSGLPSDRFSAERTGGSVSTLTIQRTQQEDSAVYLCASGYLGENTEAFFGQGTRLTVV.

The CDR3 nucleotides read TGTGCCAGCAGCCCCGGACTAGGTTTCAATGAGCAGTTCTTC. This encodes CASSPGLGFNEQFF. V is TRBV7-2 and J is TRBJ2-1; 7 bases match TRBD2. Germline-derived CDR1 and CDR2 are SGHTA and FQGNSA. The CDR3 is 14 amino acids. Trimming removed 5 bases from V and 6 bases from J; junction bases left unmatched: 7. The full variable domain, completed using reference TRBV7-2 and TRBJ2-1, is GAGVSQSPSNKVTEKGKDVELRCDPISGHTALYWYRQSLGQGLEFLIYFQGNSAPDKSGLPSDRFSAERTGGSVSTLTIQRTQQEDSAVYLCASSPGLGFNEQFFGPGTRLTVL.

This clonotype was detected ten times or more. The V call is TRBV10-3, the J call TRBJ2-1; D remains unclear. Germline V gene data show CDR1 as ENHRY and CDR2 as SYGVKD. V gave up 4 bases and J gave up 4 bases, with 8 bases separating them. The CDR3 has 13 residues. CDR3 nucleotide sequence: TGTGCCATCAGTGCGGATCCTTACAATGAGCAGTTCTTC. Amino acid sequence: CAISADPYNEQFF.

This clonotype has a count of ten or more. V usage is TRBV7-2 and J usage is TRBJ2-3; perhaps TRBD2 as D (5 bases). Germline V gene data show CDR1 as SGHTA and CDR2 as FQGNSA. This CDR3 contains 15 residues. Trimming pared 1 base from V and 2 bases from J, leaving 10 bases between. CDR3 coding DNA: TGTGCCAGCAGCTTAGGGAGCGGTCACACAGATACGCAGTATTTT. This gives the protein CASSLGSGHTDTQYF. Full variable domain (rest looked up from reference TRBV7-2 and TRBJ2-3): GAGVSQSPSNKVTEKGKDVELRCDPISGHTALYWYRQSLGQGLEFLIYFQGNSAPDKSGLPSDRFSAERTGGSVSTLTIQRTQQEDSAVYLCASSLGSGHTDTQYFGPGTRLTVL.

This clonotype was counted many times. This chain links TRBV10-3 with TRBJ1-1; D gene unclear. Looked up from germline, CDR1 is ENHRY and CDR2 is SYGVKD. V shed 0 bases and J shed 3 bases, with 2 bases lying between them. The length of the CDR3 is 12 residues. The CDR3 DNA reads as TGTGCCATCAGTGAGTCCGACACTGAAGCTTTCTTT. It encodes CAISESDTEAFF.

This clonotype has ten or more counts. The CDR3 DNA is TGTGCCAGCAGCTTAGACCCAGCAGAAGTTACGCAGTATTTT. Its translation: CASSLDPAEVTQYF. The chain carries TRBV7-2 and TRBJ2-3, with no clear D. The CDR3 contains 14 residues. With 1 base removed from V and 8 bases from J, the gap between germline ends came to 13 bases. Germline loops: CDR1 SGHTA, CDR2 FQGNSA.

Worth noting for this clonotype: A read error may explain this, as a much larger clone is one base away. The chain recombines TRBV6-6 with TRBJ2-7; 7 bases are a match to TRBD2. V shed 2 bases and J 7 bases; nucleotides not matched to a gene: 14. This CDR3 is 16 amino acids long. Germline CDR1 and CDR2: MNHNY and SVGAGI (reference sequence). CDR3 bases: TGTGCCAGCAGTTACGCCGCGGGAGAGCCCCAGGAAGAGCAGTACTTC. It specifies CASSYAAGEPQEEQYF.

About this clonotype itself: A clone one base away is much larger, so this may be a read error. This chain connects TRBV7-2 to TRBJ1-2, with 8 bases fitting TRBD1. The CDR3 consists of 13 residues. CDR1 is SGHTA, CDR2 FQGNSA, per germline. CDR3 sequence (DNA): TGTGCCAGCAGCAGACAGGGGAACTATGGCAACACCTTC. Translating it yields CASSRQGNYGNTF.